These 32 T cell receptor beta chains share one sample of origin, sequenced in a study of CD8+ T cells in alopecia areata (dated by TCRdb to the late 2010s). Receptor amplification or capture employed the immunoSEQ multiplex PCR assay. For TCR sequencing, RNA was extracted from every sample and reverse transcribed into cDNA to serve as template. TCRdb's version of the immuneACCESS table is confined to in-frame rearrangements and falls short of the full clone set. An unresolved V gene accounts for under half of the shortfall where checked; the remainder is of unknown origin. Present in this sample are about 180,000 clones, more than 60% of which were seen just once. About 1.5% of the sample is in the top ten clones. The time point label, read with the paper, signifies: baseline before oral tofacitinib. The specimen was CD4+ T cells sorted from blood, collected at week 0. These receptor sequences come from a human donor with alopecia areata.

DNA for the CDR3: TGTGCCAGCAGCTTGAGCGGGGCCCACGAAGCTTTCTTT. It encodes CASSLSGAHEAFF. The J gene is TRBJ1-1, the V gene TRBV5-6; possibly TRBD1 for D (5 bases). This CDR3 spans 13 amino acids. CDR1 is SGHDT, CDR2 YYEEEE, per germline. The V and J ends lost 1 base and 8 bases respectively, with 12 bases between them.

Regarding this clone: Other nucleotide sequences from this sample produce the same CDR3. The rearrangement uses TRBV5-1 and TRBJ2-3; possible D gene TRBD2, 5 bases. Germline V lookup: CDR1 SGHRS, CDR2 YFSETQ. Trimming took 1 base from V and 0 from J, leaving 9 bases between them. CDR3 size: 15 residues. The CDR3 nucleotides are TGCGCCAGCAGCTTGAGAGGGTTAAGCACAGATACGCAGTATTTT. Its protein product is CASSLRGLSTDTQYF.

V is TRBV2 and J is TRBJ1-1; no definite D call. The CDR3 is 12 residues long. Germline CDR1 is SNHLY and CDR2 is FYNNEI. The V and J ends lost 8 bases and 2 bases respectively, with 9 bases between them. The CDR3 DNA reads as TGTGCCAGCCAGACGGATAACACTGAAGCTTTCTTT. Translation: CASQTDNTEAFF. Variable domain in full (rest from reference TRBV2 and TRBJ1-1): EPEVTQTPSHQVTQMGQEVILRCVPISNHLYFYWYRQILGQKVEFLVSFYNNEISEKSEIFDDQFSVERPDGSNFTLKIRSTKLEDSAMYFCASQTDNTEAFFGQGTRLTVV.

V gene TRBV19 combines with J gene TRBJ1-1; D possibly corresponds to TRBD1 (6 bases). Trimming took off 4 bases at V and 8 bases at J, with 11 bases between the two ends. This CDR3 is built from 12 residues. Germline CDR1 is LNHDA and CDR2 is SQIVND (reference sequence). In DNA form, the CDR3 reads TGTGCCAGTAGTACCTCAGGGGTCGAAGCTTTCTTT. Translating gives CASSTSGVEAFF.

This chain connects TRBV9 to TRBJ1-6, with D tentatively TRBD1 (5 bases). CDR1 and CDR2 from the germline V gene are SGDLS and YYNGEE. Trimming removed 3 bases at V and 6 bases at J, with 10 bases between. CDR3 length equals 14 residues. CDR3: CASSAGDGNSPLHF. CDR3 coding DNA: TGTGCCAGCAGCGCGGGGGATGGTAATTCACCCCTCCACTTT. Full variable domain (outside the CDR3, taken from reference TRBV9 and TRBJ1-6): DSGVTQTPKHLITATGQRVTLRCSPRSGDLSVYWYQQSLDQGLQFLIQYYNGEERAKGNILERFSAQQFPDLHSELNLSSLELGDSALYFCASSAGDGNSPLHFGNGTRLTVT.

J is TRBJ2-1 and V is TRBV30; the D gene is possibly TRBD1 (6 bases). The CDR3 length is 13 residues. V dropped 4 bases and J dropped 4 bases, with 11 bases sitting between them. Germline CDR1 reads GTSNPN; CDR2 reads SVGIG (reference sequence). The CDR3 reads CAWNRAVYNEQFF. The CDR3 region has the DNA TGTGCCTGGAACAGGGCGGTTTACAATGAGCAGTTCTTC. The complete variable domain, with remaining parts taken from reference TRBV30 and TRBJ2-1, reads SQTIHQWPATLVQPVGSPLSLECTVEGTSNPNLYWYRQAAGRGLQLLFYSVGIGQISSEVPQNLSASRPQDRQFILSSKKLLLSDSGFYLCAWNRAVYNEQFFGPGTRLTVL.

A few counts support this clone. This chain joins TRBV4-1 and TRBJ2-1, with TRBD2 identical over 7 bases. Trimming at V came to 3 bases and at J to 10 bases, leaving 3 bases not matched to a gene. CDR1 and CDR2 (germline): MGHRA, YSYEKL. The CDR3 has 12 amino acids. CDR3: CASSQPLAEQFF. The CDR3 DNA sequence: TGCGCCAGCAGCCAGCCACTAGCGGAGCAGTTCTTC.

DNA of the CDR3: TGTGCCAGCTCCTCGGTCCAGGGAGGTAATGGCTACACCTTC. Translation gives CASSSVQGGNGYTF. The J gene is TRBJ1-2, the V gene TRBV27; the D gene is possibly TRBD1 (5 bases). Trimming shortened V by 8 bases and J by 6 bases, and 19 bases separated the two germline ends. There are 14 residues in the CDR3. CDR1 is MNHEY and CDR2 is SMNVEV in the germline V gene (reference sequence).

The chain joins TRBV19 to TRBJ1-5; 11 nucleotides align to TRBD1. Germline V CDR1 and CDR2: LNHDA, SQIVND (reference sequence). Unmatched junction bases numbered 8, after V lost 6 bases and J lost 7 bases. This CDR3 region has 15 residues. The CDR3 sequence is CASRGQGEEKQPQHF. The CDR3 DNA reads TGTGCCAGTAGGGGACAGGGGGAAGAAAAACAGCCCCAGCATTTT.

With regard to this clone: This sample also contains other DNA sequences that code for the same CDR3. V gene TRBV30 combines with J gene TRBJ1-1; D unclear. The V and J ends lost 4 bases and 2 bases respectively, with 5 bases between them. Looked up from germline, CDR1 is GTSNPN and CDR2 is SVGIG (reference sequence). The CDR3 is 11 amino acids. The chain's CDR3 is CAWTRNTEAFF. The CDR3 nucleotides are TGTGCCTGGACGAGAAACACTGAAGCTTTCTTT. The full variable domain, completed using reference TRBV30 and TRBJ1-1, is SQTIHQWPATLVQPVGSPLSLECTVEGTSNPNLYWYRQAAGRGLQLLFYSVGIGQISSEVPQNLSASRPQDRQFILSSKKLLLSDSGFYLCAWTRNTEAFFGQGTRLTVV.

As DNA, the CDR3 is TGTGCCAGCAGTTTCGCAGCCGACAGACAAGCTTTCTTT. It is translated as CASSFAADRQAFF. The chain carries TRBV6-6 and TRBJ1-1, with TRBD1 as a possible D gene (5 bases). Germline V CDR1 and CDR2: MNHNY, SVGAGI (reference sequence). V was pared by 4 bases and J by 9 bases, with 15 bases between. The CDR3 spans 13 residues.

The chain links TRBV29-1 to TRBJ1-1, with 9 bases that match TRBD1. There are 13 residues in the CDR3. J gave up 6 bases and V 4 bases, and 6 bases lay outside the gene matches. Germline-derived CDR1 and CDR2 are SQVTM and ANQGSEA. The CDR3 loop is CSVATGGFAEAFF. The CDR3 region has the DNA TGCAGCGTTGCGACAGGGGGTTTCGCTGAAGCTTTCTTT.

The chain is built from TRBV18 and TRBJ2-7; D is unresolved. The CDR3 is made up of 12 amino acids. Germline lookup yields CDR1 KGHSH and CDR2 LQKENI. Trimming took off 3 bases at V and 3 bases at J, with 6 bases between the two ends. The CDR3: CASSPAGYEQYF. The CDR3 DNA reads TGTGCCAGCTCACCTGCAGGCTACGAGCAGTACTTC.

The chain uses TRBV28 and TRBJ2-7; 7 nucleotides match TRBD2. The CDR3 runs 16 residues. V was clipped by 5 bases and J by 2 bases; unmatched bases: 12. Germline values: CDR1 MDHEN, CDR2 SYDVKM. The CDR3 DNA follows: TGTGCCAGCAGTACAATAAGCCGGGGGGTAACCTACGAGCAGTACTTC. It is translated as CASSTISRGVTYEQYF.

This clone was counted many times. This chain joins TRBV7-2 and TRBJ2-7; 11 nucleotides line up with TRBD1. In germline, CDR1 is SGHTA, CDR2 FQGNSA. This CDR3 region has 14 residues. V shed 5 bases, J shed 6 bases, and the junction held 6 bases outside the gene matches. The CDR3 sequence is CASSPRTGGAEQYF. The CDR3 DNA follows: TGTGCCAGCAGCCCCCGGACAGGGGGCGCCGAGCAGTACTTC.

The rearrangement uses TRBV30 and TRBJ1-6; D gene uncertain. V lost 3 bases to trimming and J lost 5 bases, with 8 bases between them. The length of the CDR3 is 13 residues. The germline V gene has CDR1 GTSNPN and CDR2 SVGIG (reference sequence). CDR3 sequence (DNA): TGTGCCTGGAGGGGAGGAGATAATTCACCCCTCCACTTT. Encoded protein: CAWRGGDNSPLHF.

The chain uses TRBV4-3 and TRBJ2-7; D remains ambiguous. This CDR3 contains 16 residues. Trimming removed 1 base at V and 0 bases at J, with 13 bases between. Germline-derived CDR1 and CDR2 are LGHNA and YSLEER. The DNA of the CDR3 is TGCGCCAGCAGCCAAGCGCCGGTTCTCTACTCCTACGAGCAGTACTTC. Its translation is CASSQAPVLYSYEQYF.

V gene TRBV30 combines with J gene TRBJ2-6, with 9 bases that match TRBD1. The CDR3 extends over 16 amino acids. V lost 5 bases and J lost 0; bases outside the gene matches: 5. Germline lookup yields CDR1 GTSNPN and CDR2 SVGIG (reference sequence). CDR3: CAWDRGVDSGANVLTF. The CDR3, as DNA: TGTGCCTGGGACAGGGGGGTCGACTCTGGGGCCAACGTCCTGACTTTC.

The genes are TRBV19 and TRBJ2-3; D uncertain. This CDR3 has 13 residues. Per germline, CDR1 LNHDA and CDR2 SQIVND (reference sequence). With 5 bases removed from V and 3 bases from J, the gap between germline ends came to 9 bases. CDR3 coding DNA: TGTGCCAGTAGTCCGGGCCAGACAGATACGCAGTATTTT. Translating it yields CASSPGQTDTQYF.

The chain carries TRBV27 and TRBJ2-7; 14 nucleotides agree with TRBD2. V was clipped by 6 bases and J by 0 bases; unmatched bases: 7. The CDR3 totals 17 residues. Germline V CDR1 and CDR2: MNHEY, SMNVEV (reference sequence). In nucleotides, the CDR3 is TGTGCCAGCAGCTCGCCGGGACTAGCGGGGGTCTCCTACGAGCAGTACTTC. Translating gives CASSSPGLAGVSYEQYF.

The DNA of the CDR3 is TGTGCCTGGAGTCACCGGACAGGGGGCTATGGCTACACCTTC. This translates into CAWSHRTGGYGYTF. The chain joins TRBV30 to TRBJ1-2; TRBD1 matches 10 bases. The CDR3 runs to 14 residues. The V gene's germline CDR1 is GTSNPN and CDR2 SVGIG (reference sequence). J was trimmed by 4 bases and V by 2 bases; bases with no gene match: 4.

The V gene is TRBV15, the J gene TRBJ2-7; D uncertain. Germline V gene lookup returns CDR1 LNHNV and CDR2 YYDKDF (reference sequence). The V and J ends lost 3 bases and 4 bases respectively, with 10 bases between them. CDR3 size: 13 residues. In DNA form, the CDR3 reads TGTGCCACCAGCAGGGAACAGAATTACGAGCAGTACTTC. Its translation is CATSREQNYEQYF.

The V and J genes are TRBV29-1 and TRBJ2-1; a weak D match, TRBD2 (7 bases). V dropped 4 bases and J dropped 12 bases, with 16 bases sitting between them. Per germline, CDR1 SQVTM and CDR2 ANQGSEA. The CDR3 is made up of 12 amino acids. The CDR3 protein is CSVGGGGLRQFF. The CDR3 DNA reads as TGCAGCGTTGGTGGCGGGGGCCTACGGCAGTTCTTC.

This chain joins TRBV6-1 and TRBJ2-7, with TRBD2 as a possible D gene (5 bases). Germline lookup yields CDR1 MNHNS and CDR2 SASEGT. The CDR3 is 13 residues long. Trimming removed 2 bases from V and 5 bases from J, with 10 bases in between. CDR3 loop: CASSERGRDEQYF. CDR3 nucleotide sequence: TGTGCCAGCAGTGAACGAGGGCGCGACGAGCAGTACTTC.

V is TRBV19 and J is TRBJ1-5; 7 nucleotides align to TRBD1. CDR3 length: 13 residues. V was pared by 10 bases and J by 4 bases, with 7 bases of the junction left unmatched. Germline loops: CDR1 LNHDA, CDR2 SQIVND (reference sequence). The CDR3 loop reads CATRDSSNQPQHF. CDR3 nucleotide sequence: TGTGCCACCCGGGACAGTTCGAATCAGCCCCAGCATTTT. The variable domain in full, with the rest retrieved from reference TRBV19 and TRBJ1-5, is DGGITQSPKYLFRKEGQNVTLSCEQNLNHDAMYWYRQDPGQGLRLIYYSQIVNDFQKGDIAEGYSVSREKKESFPLTVTSAQKNPTAFYLCATRDSSNQPQHFGDGTRLSIL.

This clone was observed once. The rearrangement uses TRBV9 and TRBJ2-7, with D possibly matching TRBD1 (5 bases). The CDR3 is 16 amino acids. V dropped 4 bases and J dropped 5 bases, with 22 bases sitting between them. Germline values: CDR1 SGDLS, CDR2 YYNGEE. The CDR3 loop is CASSSSELTVSDEQYF. For the CDR3, the DNA is TGTGCCAGCAGCTCTTCGGAATTGACAGTATCGGACGAGCAGTACTTC.

The chain combines TRBV4-3 with TRBJ1-1; D not certain. The ends were cut back, 0 bases at V and 6 bases at J, with 14 bases in the middle. This CDR3 region has 15 residues. Germline V CDR1 and CDR2: LGHNA, YSLEER. DNA of the CDR3: TGCGCCAGCAGCCAAGATGCGGGGAGGGTGGCTGAAGCTTTCTTT. It yields the protein CASSQDAGRVAEAFF.

The chain has TRBV6-5 and TRBJ1-2; no reliable D call. Germline CDR1 MNHEY, CDR2 SVGAGI. The V end was cut by 4 bases, the J end by 7 bases, with 10 bases between. The CDR3 extends over 12 amino acids. CDR3 bases: TGTGCCAGCAGTTCCCGGTACGGTGGCTACACCTTC. It specifies CASSSRYGGYTF.

The chain combines TRBV7-3 with TRBJ2-7; tentatively, D is TRBD2 (6 bases). Trimming removed 1 base from V and 5 bases from J, with 9 bases in between. CDR1 SGHTA and CDR2 FQGTGA come from the germline V gene. This CDR3 contains 13 residues. CDR3 residues: CASSLSREDEQYF. The DNA for the CDR3 is TGTGCCAGCAGCTTAAGCAGGGAGGACGAGCAGTACTTC.

The chain couples TRBV30 to TRBJ1-1, with TRBD1 matching 7 bases. J was trimmed by 6 bases and V by 5 bases; bases with no gene match: 3. The CDR3 extends over 11 amino acids. Germline CDR1 and CDR2: GTSNPN and SVGIG (reference sequence). The CDR3 DNA is TGTGCCTGGGACAGGGAGGCTGAAGCTTTCTTT. Translation gives CAWDREAEAFF.

The J gene is TRBJ1-4, the V gene TRBV2; no reliable D call. V dropped 4 bases and J dropped 3 bases, with 9 bases sitting between them. The germline V gene has CDR1 SNHLY and CDR2 FYNNEI. This CDR3 contains 14 residues. The CDR3 is CASSGWQSNEKLFF. DNA of the CDR3: TGTGCCAGCAGTGGGTGGCAGTCTAATGAAAAACTGTTTTTT.

This chain uses TRBV9 with TRBJ2-1; a possible D gene is TRBD1 (5 bases). Germline CDR1 is SGDLS and CDR2 is YYNGEE. The CDR3 is 14 amino acids. V lost 0 bases and J lost 9, with 13 bases in between. The CDR3 spells CASSVDARDIEQFF. The CDR3 coding sequence is TGTGCCAGCAGCGTAGATGCCAGGGATATTGAGCAGTTCTTC.